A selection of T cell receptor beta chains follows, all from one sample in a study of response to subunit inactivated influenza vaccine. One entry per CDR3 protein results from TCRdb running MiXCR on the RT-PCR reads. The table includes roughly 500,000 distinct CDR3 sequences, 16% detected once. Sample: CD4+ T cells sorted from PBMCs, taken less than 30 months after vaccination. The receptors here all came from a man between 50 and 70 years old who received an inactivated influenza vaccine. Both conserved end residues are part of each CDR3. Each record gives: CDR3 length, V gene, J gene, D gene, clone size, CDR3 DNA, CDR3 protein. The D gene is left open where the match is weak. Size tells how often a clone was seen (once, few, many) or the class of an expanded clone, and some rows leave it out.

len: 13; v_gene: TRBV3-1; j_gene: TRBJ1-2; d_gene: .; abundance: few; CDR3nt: TGTGCCAGCAAACTACAGGGAGTTTATGGCTACACCTTC; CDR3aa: CASKLQGVYGYTF
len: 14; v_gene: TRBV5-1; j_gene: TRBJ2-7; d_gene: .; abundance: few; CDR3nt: TGCGCCAGCAGCCAAGGGGACAAATCTCAGGAGCAGTACTTC; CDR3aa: CASSQGDKSQEQYF
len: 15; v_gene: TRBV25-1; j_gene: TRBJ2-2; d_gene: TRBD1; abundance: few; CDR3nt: TGTGCCAGCAGTGAATGGACAGGGGGCGGCGGGGAGCTGTTTTTT; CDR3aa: CASSEWTGGGGELFF
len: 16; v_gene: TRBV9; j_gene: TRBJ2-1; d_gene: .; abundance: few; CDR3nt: TGTGCCAGCAGCAGGGGTTTGGAAAACTCCTACAATGAGCAGTTCTTC; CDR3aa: CASSRGLENSYNEQFF
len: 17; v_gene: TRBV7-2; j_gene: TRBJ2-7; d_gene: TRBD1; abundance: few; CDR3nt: TGTGCCAGCAGCTCACACGGACAGGGAAAAATCTCCTACGAGCAGTACTTC; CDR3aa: CASSSHGQGKISYEQYF
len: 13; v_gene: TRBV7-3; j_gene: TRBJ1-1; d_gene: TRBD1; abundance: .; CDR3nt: TGTGCCAGCAGCCAAGGACAGGGTGGTAGCGCTTTCTTT; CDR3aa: CASSQGQGGSAFF
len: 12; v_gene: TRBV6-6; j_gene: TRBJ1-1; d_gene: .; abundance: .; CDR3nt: TGTGCCAGCAGACGTACCCAGGAGGAAGCTTTCTTT; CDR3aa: CASRRTQEEAFF
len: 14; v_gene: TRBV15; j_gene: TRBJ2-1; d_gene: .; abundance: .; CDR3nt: TGTGCCACCAGCCCACGCATCCAAGGGAATGAGCAGTTCTTC; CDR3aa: CATSPRIQGNEQFF
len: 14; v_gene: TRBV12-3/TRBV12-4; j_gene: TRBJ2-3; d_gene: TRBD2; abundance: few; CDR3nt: TGTGCCAGCAGTTTAGAATCGACTAGCGGAACGCAGTATTTT; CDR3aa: CASSLESTSGTQYF
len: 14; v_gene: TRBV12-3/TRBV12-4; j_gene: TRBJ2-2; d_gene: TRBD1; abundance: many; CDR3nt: TGTGCCAGCATTGGGGACAGGATCACCGGGGAGCTGTTTTTT; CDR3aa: CASIGDRITGELFF
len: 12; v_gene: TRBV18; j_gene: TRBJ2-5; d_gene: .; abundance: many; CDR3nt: TGTGCCAGCTCACCATTCAAAGAGACCCAGTACTTC; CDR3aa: CASSPFKETQYF
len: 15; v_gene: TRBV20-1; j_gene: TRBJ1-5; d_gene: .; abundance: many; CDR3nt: TGCAGTGCTAGAGGCCTCGGAGTTAGCAATCAGCCCCAGCATTTT; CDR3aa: CSARGLGVSNQPQHF
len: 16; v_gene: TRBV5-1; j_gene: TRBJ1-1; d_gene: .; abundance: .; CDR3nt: TGCGCCAGCAGCTTGGATGGAGGGCCCATGAACACTGAAGCTTTCTTT; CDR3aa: CASSLDGGPMNTEAFF
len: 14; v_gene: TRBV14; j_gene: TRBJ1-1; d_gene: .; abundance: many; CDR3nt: TGTGCCAGCAGCCAAGGAGGGGGGAACACTGAAGCTTTCTTT; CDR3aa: CASSQGGGNTEAFF
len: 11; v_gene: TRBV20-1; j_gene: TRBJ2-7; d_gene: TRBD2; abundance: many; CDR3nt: TGCAGTGCCCTCGAGCGGGAGGGCTTCTACTTC; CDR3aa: CSALEREGFYF
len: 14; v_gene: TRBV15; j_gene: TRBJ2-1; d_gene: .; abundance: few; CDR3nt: TGTGCCACCAGCAGAGCGAAGGGGGGCTATGAGCAGTTCTTC; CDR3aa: CATSRAKGGYEQFF
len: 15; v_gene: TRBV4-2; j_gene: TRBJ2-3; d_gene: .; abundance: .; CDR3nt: TGTGCCAGCAGCCAAGATCGGACGGGCACAGATACGCAGTATTTT; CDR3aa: CASSQDRTGTDTQYF
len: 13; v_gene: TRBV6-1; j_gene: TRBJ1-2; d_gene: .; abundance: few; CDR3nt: TGTGCCAGCAGTGAAGCACAGATCTATGGCTACACCTTC; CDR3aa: CASSEAQIYGYTF
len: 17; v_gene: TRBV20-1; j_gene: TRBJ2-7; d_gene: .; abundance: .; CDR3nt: TGCAGTGCTAGAGATCTAGGAACAAGCGGCCGTTCCTACGAGCAGTACTTC; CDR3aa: CSARDLGTSGRSYEQYF
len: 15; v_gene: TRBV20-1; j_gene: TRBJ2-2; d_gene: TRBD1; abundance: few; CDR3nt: TGCAGTGCTTACCTCCGGGACAGGGGAACCGGGGAGCTGTTTTTT; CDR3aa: CSAYLRDRGTGELFF
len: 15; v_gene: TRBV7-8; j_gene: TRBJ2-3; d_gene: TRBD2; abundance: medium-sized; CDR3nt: TGTGCCAGCAGCTTAACGGGGGGGCTCGCAGATACGCAGTATTTT; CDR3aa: CASSLTGGLADTQYF
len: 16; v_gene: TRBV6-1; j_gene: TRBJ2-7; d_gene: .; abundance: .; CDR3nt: TGTGCCAGCAGAACCTCCCACGGGACACCAACCTACGAGCAGTACTTC; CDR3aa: CASRTSHGTPTYEQYF
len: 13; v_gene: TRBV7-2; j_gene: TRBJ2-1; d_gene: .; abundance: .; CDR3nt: TGTGCCAGCAGAAGTTCTAGCGTGGGTGAGCAGTTCTTC; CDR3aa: CASRSSSVGEQFF
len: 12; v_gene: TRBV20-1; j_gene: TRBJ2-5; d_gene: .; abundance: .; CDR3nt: TGCAGTGCAACCAGGATTCGAGAGACCCAGTACTTC; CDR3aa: CSATRIRETQYF
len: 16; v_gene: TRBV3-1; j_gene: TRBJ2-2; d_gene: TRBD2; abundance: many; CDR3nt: TGTGCCAGCAGTCGGACTAGCGGGGCGAACACCGGGGAGCTGTTTTTT; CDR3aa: CASSRTSGANTGELFF
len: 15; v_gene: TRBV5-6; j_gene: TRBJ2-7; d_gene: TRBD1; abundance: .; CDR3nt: TGTGCCAGCAGACCCTCTGGACAGGGAATGGGCGAGCAGTACTTC; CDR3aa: CASRPSGQGMGEQYF
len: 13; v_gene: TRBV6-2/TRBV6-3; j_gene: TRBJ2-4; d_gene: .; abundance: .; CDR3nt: TGTGCCACCTACGACACCGGGATAAACATTCAGTACTTC; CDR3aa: CATYDTGINIQYF
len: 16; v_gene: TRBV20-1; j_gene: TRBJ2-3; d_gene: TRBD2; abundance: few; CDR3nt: TGCAGTGCCCACCCTGGACTAGCGGGAATCTCAGATACGCAGTATTTT; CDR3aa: CSAHPGLAGISDTQYF
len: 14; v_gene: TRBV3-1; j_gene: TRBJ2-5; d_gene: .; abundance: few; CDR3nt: TGTGCCAGCAGCCATAGGACTACCCAAGAGACCCAGTACTTC; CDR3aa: CASSHRTTQETQYF
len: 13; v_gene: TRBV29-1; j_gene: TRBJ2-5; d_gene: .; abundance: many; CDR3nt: TGCAGCGTTGAAGAAGGTCCGGTAGGGACCCAGTACTTC; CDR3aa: CSVEEGPVGTQYF
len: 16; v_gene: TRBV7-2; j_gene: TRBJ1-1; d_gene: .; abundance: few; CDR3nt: TGTGCCAGCAGCCCTAAGGCTGCCGGGGGGAACACTGAAGCTTTCTTT; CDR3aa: CASSPKAAGGNTEAFF
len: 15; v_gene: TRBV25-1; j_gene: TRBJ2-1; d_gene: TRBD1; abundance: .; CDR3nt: TGTGCCAGCAGCTTCCTGGACAGGGTCTACAATGAGCAGTTCTTC; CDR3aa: CASSFLDRVYNEQFF
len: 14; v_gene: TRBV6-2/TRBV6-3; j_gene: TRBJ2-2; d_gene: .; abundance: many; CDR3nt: TGTGCCAGCCGATACCTTGGGAGCTCCGGGGAGCTGTTTTTT; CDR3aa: CASRYLGSSGELFF
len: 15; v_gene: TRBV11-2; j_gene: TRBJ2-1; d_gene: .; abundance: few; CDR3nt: TGTGCCAGCAGCTTAGCCCACGGGAGTTACAATGAGCAGTTCTTC; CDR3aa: CASSLAHGSYNEQFF
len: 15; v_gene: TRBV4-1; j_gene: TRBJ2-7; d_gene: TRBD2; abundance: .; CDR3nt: TGCGCCAGCAGCTACCGAAGCGGGGGGGCCAACGAGCAGTACTTC; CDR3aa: CASSYRSGGANEQYF
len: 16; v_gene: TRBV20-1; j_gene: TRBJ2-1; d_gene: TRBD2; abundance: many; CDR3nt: TGCAGTGCTAGTCGGGGCGGGAGTTACTCCTACAATGAGCAGTTCTTC; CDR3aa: CSASRGGSYSYNEQFF
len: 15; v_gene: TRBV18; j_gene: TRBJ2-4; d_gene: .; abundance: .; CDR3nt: TGTGCCAGCTCACAACAGACTATAGCCAAAAACATTCAGTACTTC; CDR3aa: CASSQQTIAKNIQYF
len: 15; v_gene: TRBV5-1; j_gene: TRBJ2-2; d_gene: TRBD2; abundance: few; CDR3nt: TGCGCCAGCAGCTTGGGTGGACTAGACGCCGGGGAGCTGTTTTTT; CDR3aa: CASSLGGLDAGELFF
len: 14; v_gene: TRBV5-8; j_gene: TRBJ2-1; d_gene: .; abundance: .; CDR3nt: TGTGCCAGCGAACCCGGGACCAACTACAATGAGCAGTTCTTC; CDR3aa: CASEPGTNYNEQFF
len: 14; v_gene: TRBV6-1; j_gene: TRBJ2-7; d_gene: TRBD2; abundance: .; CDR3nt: TGTGCCAGCATGATCGGGACTAGCGCCTACGAGCAGTACTTC; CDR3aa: CASMIGTSAYEQYF
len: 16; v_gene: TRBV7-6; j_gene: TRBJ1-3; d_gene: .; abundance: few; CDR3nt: TGTGCCAGCAGCTTAGTCGACAGCGCCTCTGGAAACACCATATATTTT; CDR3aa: CASSLVDSASGNTIYF
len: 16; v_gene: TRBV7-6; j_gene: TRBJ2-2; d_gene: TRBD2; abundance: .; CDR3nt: TGTGCCAGCAGCTTATTTAGCGGGAGTAACACCGGGGAGCTGTTTTTT; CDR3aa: CASSLFSGSNTGELFF
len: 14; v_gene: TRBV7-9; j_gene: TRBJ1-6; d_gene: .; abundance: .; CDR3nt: TGTGCCAGCAGCTTCAGGGGCTGGAATTCACCCCTCCACTTT; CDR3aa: CASSFRGWNSPLHF
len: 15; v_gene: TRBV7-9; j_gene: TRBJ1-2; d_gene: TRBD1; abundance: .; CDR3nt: TGTGCCAGCAGCCCTAGCGGACAGGGCCTATATGGCTACACCTTC; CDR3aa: CASSPSGQGLYGYTF
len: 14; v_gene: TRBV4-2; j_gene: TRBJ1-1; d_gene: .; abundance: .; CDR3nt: TGTGCCAGCAGCCAGAACAGGGAGAACACTGAAGCTTTCTTT; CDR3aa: CASSQNRENTEAFF
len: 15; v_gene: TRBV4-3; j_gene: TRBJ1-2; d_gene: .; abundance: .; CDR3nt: TGCGCCAGCAGCCAACAAAGGTCAGGTCGGCGGGGCTACACCTTC; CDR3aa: CASSQQRSGRRGYTF
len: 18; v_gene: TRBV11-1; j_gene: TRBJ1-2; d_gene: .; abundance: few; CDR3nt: TGTGCCAGCAGCTTATCGTTCTCCCTAAGCCAGGGGAACTATGGCTACACCTTC; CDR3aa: CASSLSFSLSQGNYGYTF
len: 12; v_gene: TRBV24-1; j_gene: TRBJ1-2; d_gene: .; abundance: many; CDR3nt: TGTGCCACCAGTGCACAGGACTATGGCTACACCTTC; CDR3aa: CATSAQDYGYTF
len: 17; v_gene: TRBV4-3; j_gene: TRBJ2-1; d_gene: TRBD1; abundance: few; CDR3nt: TGCGCCAGCAGCGAGCAGGCAGGGGGTAATATCTACAATGAGCAGTTCTTC; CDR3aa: CASSEQAGGNIYNEQFF
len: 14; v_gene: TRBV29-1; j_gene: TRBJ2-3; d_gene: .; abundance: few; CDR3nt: TGCAGCGTTGAAGTACCCCCAGGGATAGATACGCAGTATTTT; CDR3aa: CSVEVPPGIDTQYF
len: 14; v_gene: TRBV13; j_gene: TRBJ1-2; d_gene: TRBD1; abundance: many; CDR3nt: TGTGCCAGCAGGCGGACAGGGGGCGCGTCTGGCTACACCTTC; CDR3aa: CASRRTGGASGYTF
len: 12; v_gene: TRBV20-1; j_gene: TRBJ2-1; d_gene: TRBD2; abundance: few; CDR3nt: TGCAGTGCTATACTAGCGGGAGTGGAGCAGTTCTTC; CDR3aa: CSAILAGVEQFF
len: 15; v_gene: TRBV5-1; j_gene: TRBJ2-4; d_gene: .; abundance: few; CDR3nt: TGCGCCAGCAGCCACGCGCCAGGAGTCGAGAACATTCAGTACTTC; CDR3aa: CASSHAPGVENIQYF
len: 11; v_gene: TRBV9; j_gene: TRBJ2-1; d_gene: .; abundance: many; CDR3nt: TGTGCCAGCAGCCTCCACAATGAGCAGTTCTTC; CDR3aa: CASSLHNEQFF
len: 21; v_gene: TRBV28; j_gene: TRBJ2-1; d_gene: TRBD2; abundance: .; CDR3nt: TGTGCCAGCAGTCCCCTCACTTTTACGGGTGGGACTAGCGGGAGGGCCAATGAGCAGTTCTTC; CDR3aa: CASSPLTFTGGTSGRANEQFF
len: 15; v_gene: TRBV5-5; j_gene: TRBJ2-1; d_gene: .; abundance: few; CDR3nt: TGTGCCAGCAGCTTGATGGCAGAGTCCTACAATGAGCAGTTCTTC; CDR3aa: CASSLMAESYNEQFF
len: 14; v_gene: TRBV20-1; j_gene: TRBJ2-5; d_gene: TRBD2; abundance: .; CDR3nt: TGCAGTGCTAGAGATAAACTAGCGTGGCAGACCCAGTACTTC; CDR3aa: CSARDKLAWQTQYF
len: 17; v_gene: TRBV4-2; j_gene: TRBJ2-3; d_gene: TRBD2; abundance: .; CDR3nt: TGTGCCAGCAGCCAAGAGATTAGCGGGAGTGGGGTGGTTACGCAGTATTTT; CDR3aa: CASSQEISGSGVVTQYF
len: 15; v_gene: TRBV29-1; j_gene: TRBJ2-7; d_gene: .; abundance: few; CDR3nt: TGCAGCGTGATAGTGGGACTCCTTCGTAACTACGAGCAGTACTTC; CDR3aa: CSVIVGLLRNYEQYF
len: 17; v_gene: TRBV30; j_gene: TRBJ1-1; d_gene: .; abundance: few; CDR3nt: TGTGCCTGGAGTGTAATAGGGCTCCGTAGGATGGGCACTGAAGCTTTCTTT; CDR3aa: CAWSVIGLRRMGTEAFF